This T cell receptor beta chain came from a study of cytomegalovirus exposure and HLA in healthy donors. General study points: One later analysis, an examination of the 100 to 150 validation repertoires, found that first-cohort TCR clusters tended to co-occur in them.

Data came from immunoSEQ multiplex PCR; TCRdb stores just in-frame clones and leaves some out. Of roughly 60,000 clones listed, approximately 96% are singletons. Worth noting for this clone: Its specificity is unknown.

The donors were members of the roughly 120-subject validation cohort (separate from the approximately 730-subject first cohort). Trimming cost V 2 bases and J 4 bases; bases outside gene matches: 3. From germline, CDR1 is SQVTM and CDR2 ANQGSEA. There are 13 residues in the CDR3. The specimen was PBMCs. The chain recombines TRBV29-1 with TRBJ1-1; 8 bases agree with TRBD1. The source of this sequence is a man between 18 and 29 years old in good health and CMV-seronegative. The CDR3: CSVEQGAGTEAFF. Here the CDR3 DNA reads TGCAGCGTTGAACAGGGGGCGGGCACTGAAGCTTTCTTT.